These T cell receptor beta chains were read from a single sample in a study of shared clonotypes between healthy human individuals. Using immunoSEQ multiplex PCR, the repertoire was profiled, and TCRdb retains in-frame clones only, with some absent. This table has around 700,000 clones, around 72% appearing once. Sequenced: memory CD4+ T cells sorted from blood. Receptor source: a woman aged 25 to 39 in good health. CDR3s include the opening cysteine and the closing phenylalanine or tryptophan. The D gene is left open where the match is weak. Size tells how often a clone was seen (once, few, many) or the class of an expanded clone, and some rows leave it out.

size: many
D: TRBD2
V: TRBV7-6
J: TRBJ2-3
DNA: TGTGCCAGCAGCTTACGGCTAGCGGGAGGCACAGATACGCAGTATTTT
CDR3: CASSLRLAGGTDTQYF

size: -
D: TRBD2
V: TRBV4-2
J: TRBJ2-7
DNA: TGTGCCAGCAGCAGGACTAGTCGGGGCAATAAATACGAGCAGTACTTC
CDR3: CASSRTSRGNKYEQYF

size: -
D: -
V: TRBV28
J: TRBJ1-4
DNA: TGTGCCAGCAGTTTCGGACAGAAAAAACTGTTTTTT
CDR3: CASSFGQKKLFF

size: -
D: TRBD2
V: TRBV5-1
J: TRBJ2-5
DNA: TGCGCCAGCAGCTTGGCGGCTAGCGGGAGTGGCCTTGAGACCCAGTACTTC
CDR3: CASSLAASGSGLETQYF

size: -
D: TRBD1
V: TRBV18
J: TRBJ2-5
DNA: TGTGCCAGCTCACCGGGACAGGGAAAAGAGACCCAGTACTTC
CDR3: CASSPGQGKETQYF

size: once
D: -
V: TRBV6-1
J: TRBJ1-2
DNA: TGTGCCAGCAGTGAAGCGCCGACAGCTAACTATGGCTACACCTTC
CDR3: CASSEAPTANYGYTF

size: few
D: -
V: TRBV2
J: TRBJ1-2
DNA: TGTGCCAGCAGTGAGGAGCGAAACTATGGCTACACCTTC
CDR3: CASSEERNYGYTF

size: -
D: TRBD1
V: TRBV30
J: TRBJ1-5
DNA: TGTGCCTGGAGTACCCGGACAGGGGGGAGTCAGCCCCAGCATTTT
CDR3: CAWSTRTGGSQPQHF

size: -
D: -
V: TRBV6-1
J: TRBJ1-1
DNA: TGTGCCAGCAGTGAAACCGGGACTCAAACGGTGGCTTTCTTT
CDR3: CASSETGTQTVAFF

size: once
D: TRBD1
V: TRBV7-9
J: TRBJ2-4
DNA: TGTGCCAGCAGCTCGGCGGATAGGGACAGGGACCGGGGCATTCAGTACTTC
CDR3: CASSSADRDRDRGIQYF

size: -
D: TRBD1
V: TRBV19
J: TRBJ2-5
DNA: TGTGCCAGTAGTGGGACAGGGAGAATCCAAGAGACCCAGTACTTC
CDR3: CASSGTGRIQETQYF

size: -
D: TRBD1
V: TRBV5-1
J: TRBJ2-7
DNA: TGCGCCAGCAGCTTGGTTTTGGGACAGGGCCTCGAGCAGTACTTC
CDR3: CASSLVLGQGLEQYF

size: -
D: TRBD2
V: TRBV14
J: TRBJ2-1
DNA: TGTGCCAGCAGCCAGGAGACTAGCGGGCTATCGCAGTTCTTC
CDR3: CASSQETSGLSQFF

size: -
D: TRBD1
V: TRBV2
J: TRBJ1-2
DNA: TGTGCCAGCAGTTCTCAGGGGGCAACGAGCGGCTACACCTTC
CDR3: CASSSQGATSGYTF

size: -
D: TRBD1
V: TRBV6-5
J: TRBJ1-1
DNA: TGTGCCAGCAGTTACTCCCACAGGGGGGGGACTGAAGCTTTCTTT
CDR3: CASSYSHRGGTEAFF

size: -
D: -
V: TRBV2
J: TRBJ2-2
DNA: TGTGCCACCAGCGGAGACACCGGGGAGCTGTTTTTT
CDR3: CATSGDTGELFF

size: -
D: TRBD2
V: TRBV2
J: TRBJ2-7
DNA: TGTGCCAGCAGTGAACGAACTCCGGGACTAGCGGGGCGGCAGTACTTC
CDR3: CASSERTPGLAGRQYF

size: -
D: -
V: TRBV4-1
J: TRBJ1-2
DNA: TGCGCCAGCAGCCAACCGACAAGACCAGCTAACTATGGCTACACCTTC
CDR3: CASSQPTRPANYGYTF

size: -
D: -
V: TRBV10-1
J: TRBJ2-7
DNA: TGCGCCAGCAGTAGAGGTGTGTGGCCGCAGTACTTC
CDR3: CASSRGVWPQYF

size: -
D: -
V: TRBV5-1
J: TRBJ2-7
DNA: TGCGCCAGCAGCTTGTCGACTGGGGAGTACGAGCAGTACTTC
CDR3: CASSLSTGEYEQYF

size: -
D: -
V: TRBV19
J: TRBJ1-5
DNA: TGTGCCAGTAGTTCCCGACAGCTCCCGTCGGCCCAGCATTTT
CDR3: CASSSRQLPSAQHF

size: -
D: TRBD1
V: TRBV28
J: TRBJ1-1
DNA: TGTGCCAGCAGCCGGGACAGGGAATCTGAAGCTTTCTTT
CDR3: CASSRDRESEAFF

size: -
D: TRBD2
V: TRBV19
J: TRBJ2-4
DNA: TGTGCCAGTAGTATCCAAGGAGCGGGAGGGACCAAAAACATTCAGTACTTC
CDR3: CASSIQGAGGTKNIQYF

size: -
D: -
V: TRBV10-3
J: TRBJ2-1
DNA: TGTGCCATCAGTTTAGGGCAGGGGACCTACAATGAGCAGTTCTTC
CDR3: CAISLGQGTYNEQFF

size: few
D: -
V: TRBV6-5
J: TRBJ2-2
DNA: TGTGCCAGCAGTTACTCGCTCATTGGGTCCACCGGGGAGCTGTTTTTT
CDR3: CASSYSLIGSTGELFF

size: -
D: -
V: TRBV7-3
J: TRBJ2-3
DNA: TGTGCCAACTCCGGGGCGCCCCAAAGCACAGATACGCAGTATTTT
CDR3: CANSGAPQSTDTQYF

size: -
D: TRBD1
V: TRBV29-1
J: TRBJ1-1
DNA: TGCAGCGTTGGGTCGCCAGGGGGAGTCACTGAAGCTTTCTTT
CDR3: CSVGSPGGVTEAFF

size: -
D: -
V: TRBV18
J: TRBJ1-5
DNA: TGTGCCAGCTCACCCGGGAGGATAGGAGAGCAGCCCCAGCATTTT
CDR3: CASSPGRIGEQPQHF

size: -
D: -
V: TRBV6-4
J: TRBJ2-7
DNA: TGTGCCAGCCCTCCGAGAGTCTCCTACGAGCAGTACTTC
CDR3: CASPPRVSYEQYF

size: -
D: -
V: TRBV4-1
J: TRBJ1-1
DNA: TGCGCCAGCAGCCAACAGAGGGACACTGAAGCTTTCTTT
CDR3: CASSQQRDTEAFF

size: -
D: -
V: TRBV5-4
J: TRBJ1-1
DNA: TGTGCCAGCAGCTTCGGGCAGGGGACCACTGAAGCTTTCTTT
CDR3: CASSFGQGTTEAFF

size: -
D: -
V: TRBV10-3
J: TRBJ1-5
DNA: TGTGCCATCAGTGAGGACAGTAGCAATCAGCCCCAGCATTTT
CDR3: CAISEDSSNQPQHF

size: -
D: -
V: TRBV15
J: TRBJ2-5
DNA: TGTGCCACCAGCAGAGAGATGTATGGGGGCGAGACCCAGTACTTC
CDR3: CATSREMYGGETQYF

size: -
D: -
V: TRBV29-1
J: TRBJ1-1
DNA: TGCAGCGTTGCCACGTCGGGACCCAACGGGGAAGCTTTCTTT
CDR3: CSVATSGPNGEAFF

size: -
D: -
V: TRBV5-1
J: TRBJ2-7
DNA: TGCGCCAGCAGTCAGGCCGGGGGAGTGATGTACGAGCAGTACTTC
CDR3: CASSQAGGVMYEQYF

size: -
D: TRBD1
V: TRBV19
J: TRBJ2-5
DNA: TGTGCCAGTAGTGGGACAGGGAAGATAGAGACCCAGTACTTC
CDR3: CASSGTGKIETQYF

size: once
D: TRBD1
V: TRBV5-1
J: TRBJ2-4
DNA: TGCGCCAGCAGCTTGAACACAGGGGGGTTCAAAAACATTCAGTACTTC
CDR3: CASSLNTGGFKNIQYF

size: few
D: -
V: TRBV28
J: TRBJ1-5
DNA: TGTGCCAGCAGTTTACCAGAATTCAATCAGCCCCAGCATTTT
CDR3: CASSLPEFNQPQHF

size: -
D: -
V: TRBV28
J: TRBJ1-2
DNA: TGTGCCAGCAGTTTGGTCCCGGGAGACTATGGCTACACCTTC
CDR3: CASSLVPGDYGYTF

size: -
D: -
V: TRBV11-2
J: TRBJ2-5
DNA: TGTGCCAGCAGCCTCTGGGGGTCGGAGACCCAGTACTTC
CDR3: CASSLWGSETQYF

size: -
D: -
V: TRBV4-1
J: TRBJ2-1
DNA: TGCGCCAGCAGCCAAGGGCCGGCAAGGGGGACGAGGAATGAGCAGTTCTTC
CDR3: CASSQGPARGTRNEQFF

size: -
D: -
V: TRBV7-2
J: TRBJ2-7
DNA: TGTGCCAGCAGCTTAGATAGCAGCTCCTACGAGCAGTACTTC
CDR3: CASSLDSSSYEQYF

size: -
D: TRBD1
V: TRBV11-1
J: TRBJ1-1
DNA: TGTGCCAGCAGCTTATCGGACAGGGGTGAAGCTTTCTTT
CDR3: CASSLSDRGEAFF

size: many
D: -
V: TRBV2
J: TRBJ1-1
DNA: TGTGCCAGCAACGCTCAGGGGTCGAACACTGAAGCTTTCTTT
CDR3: CASNAQGSNTEAFF

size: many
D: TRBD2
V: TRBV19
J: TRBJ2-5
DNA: TGTGCCAGTAGCCGCGGGGGGGTCATAGGCGAGACCCAGTACTTC
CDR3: CASSRGGVIGETQYF

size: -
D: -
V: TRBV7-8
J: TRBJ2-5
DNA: TGTGCCAGCAGCTCGTGGGACAACCAAGAGACCCAGTACTTC
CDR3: CASSSWDNQETQYF

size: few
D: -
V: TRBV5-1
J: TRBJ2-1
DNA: TGCGCCAGCAGCTTGTCTAGCGCCTCCTACAATGAGCAGTTCTTC
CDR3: CASSLSSASYNEQFF

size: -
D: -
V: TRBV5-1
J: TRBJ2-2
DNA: TGCGCCAGCGGCGGGCACACCGGGGAGCTGTTTTTT
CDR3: CASGGHTGELFF

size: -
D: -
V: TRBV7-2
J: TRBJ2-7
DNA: TGTGCCAGCAGCTTAGTTGGGGGCTTTTCCCACGAGCAGTACTTC
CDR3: CASSLVGGFSHEQYF

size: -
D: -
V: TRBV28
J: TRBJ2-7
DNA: TGTGCCAGCAGGAAGGGGCCAACCTACGAGCAGTACTTC
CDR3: CASRKGPTYEQYF

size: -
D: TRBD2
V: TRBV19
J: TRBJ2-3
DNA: TGTGCCAGTAGGGAAAGCGGGAGAACAGATACGCAGTATTTT
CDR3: CASRESGRTDTQYF

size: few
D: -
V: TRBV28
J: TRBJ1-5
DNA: TGTGCCAGCAGTTTCAGGGGAGAGCCCCAGCATTTT
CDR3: CASSFRGEPQHF

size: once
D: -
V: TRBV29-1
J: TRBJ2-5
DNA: TGCAGCGTTGAAGATGGGTGGTTCTCGGAGACCCAGTACTTC
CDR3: CSVEDGWFSETQYF

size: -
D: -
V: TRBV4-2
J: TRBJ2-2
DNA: TGTGCCAGCAGCCCTGCCGGGCTCAATTCGAACACCGGGGAGCTGTTTTTT
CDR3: CASSPAGLNSNTGELFF